This entry describes one T cell receptor beta chain. Antigen specificity is unknown. This entry belongs to a study of T cell responses to AZD1222 COVID-19 vaccine. In the study overall: Doses given second, at about 4 or about 12 weeks, were pooled.

The study's findings and limits: Targeting of unmutated variant regions was reportedly seen in nearly half of spike-specific TCRs. Baseline seropositivity occurred in only a handful of AZD1222 recipients. Samples come after the peak T cell response, not at day 14.

Profiling relied on immunoSEQ multiplex PCR, and the TCRdb table lists in-frame clones only, not all of them. The sample records 130,000 to 150,000 clones, over 75% being singletons. Trimming left V 8 bases short and J 3 bases short, with 11 bases between. Germline V gives CDR1 PRHDT, CDR2 FYEKMQ (reference sequence). This CDR3 is 13 amino acids long. The sample here was peripheral blood, taken on day 0 of AZD1222 vaccination. The TCR was taken from an adult in good health. The V call is TRBV13, the J call TRBJ2-1; maybe TRBD2 (7 bases). In nucleotides, the CDR3 is TGTGCCAGCCGGGGGGCTCTCTACAATGAGCAGTTCTTC. It specifies CASRGALYNEQFF. Using reference TRBV13 and TRBJ2-1 for the parts outside the CDR3, the full variable domain is AAGVIQSPRHLIKEKRETATLKCYPIPRHDTVYWYQQGPGQDPQFLISFYEKMQSDKGSIPDRFSAQQFSDYHSELNMSSLELGDSALYFCASRGALYNEQFFGPGTRLTVL.